This paragraph covers one T cell receptor (beta chain) sequence. Antigen specificity is unknown. The source of the sample is a study of cytomegalovirus exposure and HLA in healthy donors. Overall study: The 120 validation repertoires used the same platform as the 600 to 750 first-cohort repertoires (as reported by a later analysis). Study-level points and caveats: There were three CMV-associated chains whose specificity for CMV antigens was confirmed in vitro. Researchers counted around 150 TCR beta chains as cytomegalovirus-associated.

Clones were sequenced by immunoSEQ multiplex PCR, and TCRdb holds only the in-frame ones, with some missing. This table holds some 68,000 clones, around 97% found once. Looked up from germline, CDR1 is LNHDA and CDR2 is SQIVND (reference sequence). The V end lost 5 bases, the J end lost 7 bases, and 9 bases lay between the germline ends. This CDR3 contains 13 residues. The receptor's source is a young man in good health and CMV-seronegative. The chain employs TRBV19 and TRBJ1-6, with D possibly TRBD1 on 6 matching bases. Sequencing was performed on PBMCs. CDR3 nucleotide sequence: TGTGCCAGTAGTGGACAGCCAAATTCACCCCTCCACTTT. Protein product: CASSGQPNSPLHF.